Presented here are 32 T cell receptor beta chains from one specimen sequenced in a study of cytomegalovirus exposure and HLA in healthy donors. PCR primers comprised 60 Vbeta and 13 Jbeta primers. Sequenced by immunoSEQ multiplex PCR; TCRdb stores in-frame clones only, minus some. The data contain approximately 81,000 clones, 70% to 85% of them singletons. Sequencing was carried out using PBMCs. The receptors here all came from a man in his forties in good health and CMV-seropositive.

The chain has TRBV29-1 and TRBJ1-1; 7 nucleotides agree with TRBD1. Looked up from germline, CDR1 is SQVTM and CDR2 is ANQGSEA. This CDR3 has 13 residues. With V trimmed by 4 bases and J by 1 base, 3 bases remained unmatched. In nucleotides, the CDR3 is TGCAGCGTTGCGGAGGGGGCGAACACTGAAGCTTTCTTT. Encoded protein: CSVAEGANTEAFF.

The chain has TRBV2 and TRBJ2-1, with D maybe TRBD2 (5 bases). The CDR3 length is 16 residues. With 5 bases removed from V and 0 bases from J, the gap between germline ends came to 14 bases. CDR1 and CDR2 (germline): SNHLY, FYNNEI. CDR3 protein: CASSTPGFSSYNEQFF. The DNA for the CDR3 is TGTGCCAGCAGTACACCGGGATTTAGCTCCTACAATGAGCAGTTCTTC.

The chain links TRBV11-2 to TRBJ2-5; TRBD1 might be the D (5 bases). V was clipped by 5 bases and J by 0 bases, with 16 bases between them. Germline assignment: CDR1 SGHAT and CDR2 FQNNGV. There are 16 residues in the CDR3. The CDR3 spells CASSKGVSLDQETQYF. The CDR3 bases are TGTGCCAGCAGCAAAGGGGTCAGCCTAGACCAAGAGACCCAGTACTTC.

The chain employs TRBV6-6 and TRBJ1-1; TRBD1 is a possible D gene (6 bases). This CDR3 is 13 amino acids long. The germline V gene encodes CDR1 MNHNY and CDR2 SVGAGI (reference sequence). V dropped 8 bases and J dropped 6 bases, with 16 bases sitting between them. The CDR3 nucleotides are TGTGCCAGCGGGCCCGGGACAAATTCTGAAGCTTTCTTT. It is translated as CASGPGTNSEAFF.

This clone was seen at least ten times. V is TRBV5-4 and J is TRBJ2-7; 12 nucleotides line up with TRBD2. This CDR3 has 15 amino acids. With 0 bases clipped from V and 6 bases from J, the junction kept 4 bases outside the gene matches. Germline V gives CDR1 SGHNT, CDR2 YYREEE (reference sequence). In DNA form, the CDR3 reads TGTGCCAGCAGCTTGGGACTAGCGGGAGCGGGCGAGCAGTACTTC. Residues: CASSLGLAGAGEQYF.

The chain recombines TRBV28 with TRBJ1-4; D uncertain. CDR1 and CDR2 (germline): MDHEN, SYDVKM. The CDR3 sequence is 15 residues long. V shed 1 base and J shed 1 base, with 7 bases lying between them. CDR3 region: CASSLLRETNEKLFF. The CDR3 DNA is TGTGCCAGCAGTTTATTGAGGGAAACTAATGAAAAACTGTTTTTT.

CDR3 nucleotide sequence: TGTGCCAGCTCACCACCTAGCGCGGGGATGTTCGGTGAGCAGTTCTTC. Translation gives CASSPPSAGMFGEQFF. V and J are TRBV18 and TRBJ2-1; D perhaps matches TRBD2 (6 bases). This CDR3 region has 16 residues. V was pared by 0 bases and J by 9 bases, with 18 bases between. Germline V gene lookup returns CDR1 KGHSH and CDR2 LQKENI.

The chain couples TRBV28 to TRBJ2-7; 8 nucleotides align to TRBD2. Unmatched junction bases numbered 13, after V lost 7 bases and J lost 5 bases. Germline CDR1 reads MDHEN; CDR2 reads SYDVKM. The length of the CDR3 is 15 residues. CDR3: CASTPSERESHEQYF. Written as DNA, the CDR3 is TGTGCCAGCACCCCCAGCGAGCGGGAGTCCCACGAGCAGTACTTC.

The chain couples TRBV29-1 to TRBJ2-3; TRBD2 is a possible D gene (6 bases). V lost 0 bases, J lost 5 bases, and 12 bases lay in between. Germline lookup yields CDR1 SQVTM and CDR2 ANQGSEA. There are 14 residues in the CDR3. For the CDR3, the DNA is TGCAGCGTTGAAGACCTCGAAGCGGGAGATACGCAGTATTTT. This sequence encodes CSVEDLEAGDTQYF.

V and J are TRBV6-5 and TRBJ1-4; a weak D match, TRBD1 (6 bases). V shed 6 bases and J shed 3 bases, with 14 bases lying between them. The CDR3 is made up of 15 amino acids. Germline CDR1 is MNHEY and CDR2 is SVGAGI. The CDR3 nucleotides are TGTGCCAGCAGCGCGAGGGGGTACCCTAATGAAAAACTGTTTTTT. This codes for CASSARGYPNEKLFF.

This chain connects TRBV6-1 to TRBJ2-7; TRBD2 aligns across 8 bases. There are 14 residues in the CDR3. V shed 5 bases, J shed 4 bases, and the junction held 7 bases outside the gene matches. Germline-derived CDR1 and CDR2 are MNHNS and SASEGT. CDR3 amino acids: CASSTGGGGYEQYF. Written as DNA, the CDR3 is TGTGCCAGCAGTACGGGGGGGGGCGGGTACGAGCAGTACTTC.

The chain recombines TRBV30 with TRBJ1-5; TRBD1 agrees at 7 bases. The CDR3 has 13 amino acids. After removal of 4 bases from V and 5 bases from J, the junction contained 5 bases not matched to a gene. Per the germline V gene, CDR1 is GTSNPN and CDR2 is SVGIG (reference sequence). The CDR3 sequence is CAWNIRGHQPQHF. CDR3 nucleotides: TGTGCCTGGAACATTAGGGGGCATCAGCCCCAGCATTTT.

The chain has TRBV19 and TRBJ2-1, with TRBD1 matching over 8 bases. V lost 2 bases to trimming and J lost 4 bases; unmatched junction nucleotides: 7. Germline CDR1 is LNHDA and CDR2 is SQIVND (reference sequence). The length of the CDR3 is 16 residues. CDR3 coding DNA: TGTGCCAGTAGTATACAGGGGGCCAGGGTATACAATGAGCAGTTCTTC. Amino acid sequence: CASSIQGARVYNEQFF.

The V gene is TRBV6-5, the J gene TRBJ2-2, with 9 bases fitting TRBD1. This CDR3 has 14 amino acids. Germline V gives CDR1 MNHEY, CDR2 SVGAGI. Germline trimming cut 4 bases from V and 5 bases from J; bases unmatched to any gene: 2. The CDR3 DNA reads as TGTGCCAGCAGTTCGACAGGGGGGACCGGGGAGCTGTTTTTT. It encodes CASSSTGGTGELFF.

This clone was detected once. This chain connects TRBV7-9 to TRBJ1-1; 7 bases agree with TRBD1. Losses at the gene ends were 5 bases for V and 10 bases for J; bases not matched to a gene: 10. CDR1 is SEHNR and CDR2 is FQNEAQ in the germline V gene (reference sequence). CDR3 length: 13 residues. The CDR3 coding sequence is TGTGCCAGCAGCGACGACAGGGCGGAAGGAGCTTTCTTT. This gives the protein CASSDDRAEGAFF.

V is TRBV15 and J is TRBJ1-5, with D unclear. The germline CDR1 and CDR2 sequences are LNHNV and YYDKDF (reference sequence). The CDR3 contains 13 residues. V was shortened by 0 bases and J by 8 bases, with 8 bases between the two germline ends. The chain's CDR3 is CATSRDIEEPQHF. Here the CDR3 DNA reads TGTGCCACCAGCAGAGATATAGAGGAGCCCCAGCATTTT.

This clone came up a few times. The chain links TRBV30 to TRBJ2-7; D unresolved. Germline CDR1 is GTSNPN and CDR2 is SVGIG (reference sequence). The CDR3 has 13 amino acids. Trimming stripped 1 base from V and 2 bases from J, with 9 bases between. DNA for the CDR3: TGTGCCTGGAGTGAACTGGCGGCCTACGAGCAGTACTTC. Residues: CAWSELAAYEQYF.

V usage is TRBV7-2 and J usage is TRBJ2-2; 13 nucleotides agree with TRBD2. The CDR3 runs to 16 residues. Germline-derived CDR1 and CDR2 are SGHTA and FQGNSA. Germline trimming cut 6 bases from V and 5 bases from J; bases unmatched to any gene: 6. Written as DNA, the CDR3 is TGTGCCAGCAGTTTAACTAGCGGGGGGGGTACCGGGGAGCTGTTTTTT. Its protein product is CASSLTSGGGTGELFF.

The rearrangement joins TRBV5-1 to TRBJ2-2; 9 bases are a match to TRBD1. CDR1 and CDR2 (germline): SGHRS, YFSETQ. Germline trimming cut 2 bases from V and 10 bases from J; bases unmatched to any gene: 15. CDR3 length equals 17 residues. CDR3 region: CASSLQGAGNTGEELFF. DNA of the CDR3: TGCGCCAGCAGCTTACAGGGGGCAGGGAACACCGGGGAGGAGCTGTTTTTT.

This rearrangement joins TRBV9 to TRBJ2-5, with 16 bases that match TRBD2. Germline CDR1 is SGDLS and CDR2 is YYNGEE. This CDR3 is 16 amino acids long. V lost 4 bases to trimming and J lost 3 bases; unmatched junction nucleotides: 3. Written as DNA, the CDR3 is TGTGCCAGCAGCCTGGGACTAGCGGGAGGGGAAGAGACCCAGTACTTC. Protein product: CASSLGLAGGEETQYF.

This clone was detected only once. The rearrangement uses TRBV7-2 and TRBJ2-3; D is undetermined. V was trimmed by 1 base and J by 5 bases, leaving 7 bases between them. The CDR3 runs to 13 residues. Germline V lookup: CDR1 SGHTA, CDR2 FQGNSA. CDR3 sequence (DNA): TGTGCCAGCAGCTTAGGTTCGGGAGATACGCAGTATTTT. It encodes CASSLGSGDTQYF.

CDR3 protein: CASSGKGMNTEAFF. The CDR3 DNA is TGCGCCAGCAGCGGTAAGGGGATGAACACTGAAGCTTTCTTT. The chain links TRBV5-1 to TRBJ1-1; perhaps TRBD1 as D (5 bases). The ends were cut back, 4 bases at V and 0 bases at J, with 10 bases in the middle. The CDR3 covers 14 residues. Per the germline V gene, CDR1 is SGHRS and CDR2 is YFSETQ. The full variable domain, its missing parts supplied by reference TRBV5-1 and TRBJ1-1, is KAGVTQTPRYLIKTRGQQVTLSCSPISGHRSVSWYQQTPGQGLQFLFEYFSETQRNKGNFPGRFSGRQFSNSRSEMNVSTLELGDSALYLCASSGKGMNTEAFFGQGTRLTVV.

This chain connects TRBV30 to TRBJ1-1; 8 bases line up with TRBD1. With V trimmed by 4 bases and J by 4 bases, 8 bases remained unmatched. CDR1 is GTSNPN and CDR2 is SVGIG in the germline V gene (reference sequence). This CDR3 contains 14 residues. CDR3: CAWNSGGLGTEAFF. The CDR3 coding sequence is TGTGCCTGGAATTCAGGGGGCTTGGGCACTGAAGCTTTCTTT.

This rearrangement joins TRBV7-2 to TRBJ2-1; 12 bases are a match to TRBD1. This CDR3 is built from 14 residues. CDR1 is SGHTA and CDR2 is FQGNSA in the germline V gene. Losses at the gene ends were 7 bases for V and 8 bases for J; bases not matched to a gene: 6. CDR3 sequence: CASITGTGGHEQFF. CDR3 sequence (DNA): TGTGCCAGCATCACCGGGACAGGGGGCCATGAGCAGTTCTTC.

This chain joins TRBV9 and TRBJ1-5; 7 bases match TRBD1. The CDR3 sequence is 15 residues long. Trimming cost V 0 bases and J 4 bases; bases outside gene matches: 4. From germline, CDR1 is SGDLS and CDR2 YYNGEE. The CDR3 DNA reads as TGTGCCAGCAGCGTAGCGACAGGGATAAATCAGCCCCAGCATTTT. Its protein product is CASSVATGINQPQHF.

V usage is TRBV29-1 and J usage is TRBJ2-3, with 8 bases aligning to TRBD1. The V and J ends lost 5 bases and 3 bases, in that order; junction bases with no gene match: 7. From germline, CDR1 is SQVTM and CDR2 ANQGSEA. The CDR3 consists of 14 residues. Here the CDR3 reads CSVSQGELTDTQYF. CDR3 DNA: TGCAGCGTTTCACAGGGGGAGTTGACAGATACGCAGTATTTT.

J is TRBJ2-1 and V is TRBV4-1, with 10 bases aligning to TRBD2. Germline CDR1 MGHRA, CDR2 YSYEKL. V lost 4 bases and J lost 5; bases outside the gene matches: 2. The CDR3 contains 14 residues. The CDR3 DNA follows: TGCGCCAGCAGCCTCGGACTAGCGGACAATGAGCAGTTCTTC. Its protein is CASSLGLADNEQFF.

V and J are TRBV27 and TRBJ1-5; 8 bases align to TRBD1. With 6 bases clipped from V and 5 bases from J, the junction kept 6 bases outside the gene matches. The length of the CDR3 is 14 residues. Germline assignment: CDR1 MNHEY and CDR2 SMNVEV (reference sequence). CDR3: CASRLTGAHQPQHF. CDR3 in DNA: TGTGCCAGCAGATTGACAGGGGCCCATCAGCCCCAGCATTTT.

V gene TRBV11-2 combines with J gene TRBJ1-2, with 8 bases aligning to TRBD1. Looked up from germline, CDR1 is SGHAT and CDR2 is FQNNGV. V trimming: 4 bases; J trimming: 5 bases; junction bases outside the gene matches: 9. The CDR3 consists of 15 residues. The CDR3 nucleotides read TGTGCCAGCAGCTCGCAGGACAGGGTAGGGTATGGCTACACCTTC. Amino acids: CASSSQDRVGYGYTF.

The DNA of the CDR3 is TGCGCCAGCAGCCAGCAGGTGGACACCGGGGAGCTGTTTTTT. Translated: CASSQQVDTGELFF. J is TRBJ2-2 and V is TRBV5-1; no firm D call. The CDR3 is 14 residues long. V lost 4 bases and J lost 3, with 10 bases in between. CDR1 and CDR2 from the germline V gene are SGHRS and YFSETQ. The whole variable domain, remainder taken from reference TRBV5-1 and TRBJ2-2, is KAGVTQTPRYLIKTRGQQVTLSCSPISGHRSVSWYQQTPGQGLQFLFEYFSETQRNKGNFPGRFSGRQFSNSRSEMNVSTLELGDSALYLCASSQQVDTGELFFGEGSRLTVL.

The CDR3 sequence: CASSLFAGSNSPLHF. CDR3 DNA: TGTGCCAGCAGTTTATTTGCAGGGTCCAATTCACCCCTCCACTTT. The rearrangement uses TRBV27 and TRBJ1-6; TRBD1 is a possible D gene (5 bases). Trimming pared 1 base from V and 7 bases from J, leaving 11 bases between. The CDR3 runs 15 residues. CDR1 MNHEY and CDR2 SMNVEV come from the germline V gene (reference sequence).

The gene calls are TRBV15 and TRBJ2-1; 7 bases agree with TRBD2. This CDR3 region has 15 residues. After removal of 1 base from V and 4 bases from J, the junction contained 4 bases not matched to a gene. The germline V gene has CDR1 LNHNV and CDR2 YYDKDF (reference sequence). CDR3 nucleotide sequence: TGTGCCACCAGCAGAGTGGGAGGGCCTTACAATGAGCAGTTCTTC. Its translation is CATSRVGGPYNEQFF.